This T cell receptor beta chain was identified in a study of beta chain features in type 1 diabetes. Study information: Sorted cells numbering some 110 million were examined across all samples. Overall study findings and caveats: Moderately but significantly shorter TCRB CDR3s were found in Type 1 diabetes patients in all four CD4+ subsets. In the patient group, naive, central memory and Treg TCRB repertoires seemed more alike than in the healthy donor group.

The CDR3 sequence is 14 residues long. Germline-derived CDR1 and CDR2 are SGHRS and YFSETQ. Trimming stripped 4 bases from V and 8 bases from J, with 15 bases between. A single heparinised draw of approximately 110 mL on average was taken per donor. Via the markers CD45RO/CCR7/CD25/CD127/CD95/CD27, stem cell-like memory, regulatory, central memory and naive CD4+ cells were sorted. Turning to this clone: Its antigen remains unknown.

The whole isolated RNA underwent reverse transcription, so sequencing captured expressed TCRB transcripts. Clones were sequenced by immunoSEQ multiplex PCR, and TCRdb holds only the in-frame ones, with some missing. Altogether 250,000 to 350,000 clones are present, 15% being singletons, with the ten largest covering around 0.015%. The TCR was taken from a man between 18 and 29 years old with type 1 diabetes. The gene calls are TRBV5-1 and TRBJ1-4; possibly TRBD1 for D (6 bases). Sequencing used naive CD4+ T cells from blood. CDR3 nucleotide sequence: TGCGCCAGCAGCCCCGATGGACAGCCGGAAAAACTGTTTTTT. Protein product: CASSPDGQPEKLFF.